This passage covers 9 T cell receptor beta chains from one sample sequenced in a study of T cells in Graves' hyperthyroidism and ophthalmopathy. TCR beta CDR3 region amplification was performed from RNA transcripts. HTBI primers drove first-round RT-PCR of the TCR CDR3. From the multiplex PCR reads, TCRdb called clonotypes with MiXCR, one entry per CDR3 protein. The repertoire holds about 150,000 distinct CDR3 sequences, with 22% as singletons. Material: blood. The receptors originated from a woman aged 50 to 60 with Graves' hyperthyroidism that later progressed to Graves' ophthalmopathy.

The table lists this clonotype with many counts. V usage is TRBV29-1 and J usage is TRBJ2-1, with TRBD2 identical over 14 bases. V trimming: 7 bases; J trimming: 7 bases; junction bases outside the gene matches: 9. Germline CDR1 reads SQVTM; CDR2 reads ANQGSEA. This CDR3 is 15 amino acids long. In nucleotides, the CDR3 is TGCAGCGCTACTCCGGGACTAGCGGGAGTAAATGAGCAGTTCTTC. Translating gives CSATPGLAGVNEQFF.

This clonotype has a count of ten or more. The chain recombines TRBV6-1 with TRBJ1-1; D not resolved. The V end lost 5 bases, the J end lost 3 bases, and 10 bases lay between the germline ends. CDR3 length: 13 amino acids. Germline V CDR1 and CDR2: MNHNS, SASEGT. The CDR3 bases are TGTGCCAGCAGTCCCCTCAGGTACACTGAAGCTTTCTTT. This sequence encodes CASSPLRYTEAFF.

The chain recombines TRBV14 with TRBJ2-3; no clear D gene. The V gene's germline CDR1 is SGHDN and CDR2 FVKESK. The CDR3 is 15 residues long. V lost 4 bases, J lost 2 bases, and 13 bases lay in between. The CDR3 loop is CASSRELLSTDTQYF. For the CDR3, the DNA is TGTGCCAGCAGCCGCGAACTTCTCTCCACAGATACGCAGTATTTT.

This clonotype appeared a few times. This chain uses TRBV6-1 with TRBJ1-6; TRBD1 matches 9 bases. The CDR3 has 14 residues. After removal of 3 bases from V and 8 bases from J, the junction contained 2 bases not matched to a gene. Germline V gene sequence: CDR1 MNHNS, CDR2 SASEGT. The CDR3 sequence is CASSEGTGYSPLHF. The CDR3 nucleotides read TGTGCCAGCAGTGAGGGGACAGGGTATTCACCCCTCCACTTT.

The rearrangement uses TRBV20-1 and TRBJ1-4, with D unresolved. The germline V gene has CDR1 DFQATT and CDR2 SNEGSKA (reference sequence). The CDR3 runs to 16 residues. The ends were cut back, 3 bases at V and 0 bases at J, with 14 bases in the middle. CDR3 loop: CSARRAGIATNEKLFF. The CDR3 nucleotides are TGCAGTGCTAGGAGGGCAGGAATCGCAACTAATGAAAAACTGTTTTTT.

This clonotype was detected ten times or more. V usage is TRBV9 and J usage is TRBJ1-1; D might be TRBD1 (5 bases). CDR3 length equals 16 residues. Germline values: CDR1 SGDLS, CDR2 YYNGEE. V gave up 0 bases and J gave up 1 base, with 13 bases separating them. DNA for the CDR3: TGTGCCAGCAGCGTAGCTACGGGGGGTCCGAACACTGAAGCTTTCTTT. Translation gives CASSVATGGPNTEAFF.

This clonotype was counted many times. The V call is TRBV11-2, the J call TRBJ1-6; D perhaps matches TRBD1 (6 bases). V gave up 5 bases and J gave up 5 bases, with 16 bases separating them. CDR3 size: 16 residues. Per the germline V gene, CDR1 is SGHAT and CDR2 is FQNNGV. The CDR3 DNA follows: TGTGCCAGCAGCACAAACCCGGGACACCATAATTCACCCCTCCACTTT. This sequence encodes CASSTNPGHHNSPLHF. Full variable domain (remainder filled in from reference TRBV11-2 and TRBJ1-6): EAGVAQSPRYKIIEKRQSVAFWCNPISGHATLYWYQQILGQGPKLLIQFQNNGVVDDSQLPKDRFSAERLKGVDSTLKIQPAKLEDSAVYLCASSTNPGHHNSPLHFGNGTRLTVT.

This clonotype has just a few counts. The chain joins TRBV6-1 to TRBJ2-4; D is possibly TRBD2 (5 bases). Trimming pared 4 bases from V and 7 bases from J, leaving 14 bases between. This CDR3 spans 14 amino acids. CDR1 MNHNS and CDR2 SASEGT come from the germline V gene. The CDR3 protein is CASSVREKWNIQYF. In DNA, the CDR3 is TGTGCCAGCAGTGTGAGGGAAAAGTGGAACATTCAGTACTTC.

The rearrangement links TRBV19 to TRBJ2-1, with TRBD2 identical over 10 bases. V shed 6 bases and J 9 bases; nucleotides not matched to a gene: 14. CDR3 size: 16 residues. The germline CDR1 and CDR2 sequences are LNHDA and SQIVND (reference sequence). Written as DNA, the CDR3 is TGTGCCAGTAGCCTAGCGGGAGTCGGACCCAATGGTGAGCAGTTCTTC. Amino acids: CASSLAGVGPNGEQFF.